The subject of this entry is one T cell receptor beta chain. Under the authors' procedure: Estimates of nucleated cell counts were drawn from the amplification of reference gene primers. The protocol was immunoSEQ multiplex PCR, while the TCRdb copy is restricted to in-frame clones and leaves out a portion. The V and J calls and the clone size are those of that table, but D and trimming were determined from the DNA. The data show over 90,000 clones, with roughly 82% seen just once and roughly 4.4% held by the top ten. This sample is part of a study of blood T cell repertoires in COVID-19. Study summary: The cDNA or gDNA used as material had been derived from T cells, B-cell-depleted T cells, or PBMCs.

The CDR3 spans 16 residues. Losses at the gene ends were 4 bases for V and 4 bases for J; bases not matched to a gene: 6. CDR1 SGHDT and CDR2 YYEEEE come from the germline V gene. The V gene is TRBV5-6, the J gene TRBJ1-4; 11 nucleotides line up with TRBD1. This sequence originates from a human donor in a cohort sampled during active COVID-19. Specimen: peripheral blood. The CDR3 DNA is TGTGCCAGCAGCACACGAGGGACAGGGGGTAATGAAAAACTGTTTTTT. Translating it yields CASSTRGTGGNEKLFF.